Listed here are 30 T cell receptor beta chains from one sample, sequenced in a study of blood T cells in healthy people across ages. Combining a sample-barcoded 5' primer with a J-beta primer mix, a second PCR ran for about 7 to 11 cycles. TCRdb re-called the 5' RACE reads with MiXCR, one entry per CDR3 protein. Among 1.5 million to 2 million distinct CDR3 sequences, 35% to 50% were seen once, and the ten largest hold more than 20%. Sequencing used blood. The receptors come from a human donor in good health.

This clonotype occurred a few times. The CDR3 nucleotides are TGTGCCAGCAGTTACTCGATGGGCTCATCAAGCTCCTACAATGAGCAGTTCTTC. Amino acids: CASSYSMGSSSSYNEQFF. The rearrangement joins TRBV6-6 to TRBJ2-1; D remains unclear. Germline V gene data show CDR1 as MNHNY and CDR2 as SVGAGI (reference sequence). The CDR3 loop spans 18 amino acids. Trimming removed 0 bases at V and 0 bases at J, with 15 bases between.

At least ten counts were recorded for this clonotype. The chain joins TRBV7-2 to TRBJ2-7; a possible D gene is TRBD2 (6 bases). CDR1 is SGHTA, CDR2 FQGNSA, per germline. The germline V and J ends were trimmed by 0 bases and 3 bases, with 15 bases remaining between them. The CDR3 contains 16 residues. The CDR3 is CASSLAVSQEGYEQYF. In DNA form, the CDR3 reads TGTGCCAGCAGCTTAGCCGTATCCCAGGAGGGCTACGAGCAGTACTTC.

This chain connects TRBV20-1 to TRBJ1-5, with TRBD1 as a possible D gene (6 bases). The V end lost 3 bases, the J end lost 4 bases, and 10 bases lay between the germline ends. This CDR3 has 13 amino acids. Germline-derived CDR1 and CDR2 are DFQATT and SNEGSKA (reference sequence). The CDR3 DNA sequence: TGCAGTGCTAGCAGGGGTGAGAATCAGCCCCAGCATTTT. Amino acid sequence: CSASRGENQPQHF.

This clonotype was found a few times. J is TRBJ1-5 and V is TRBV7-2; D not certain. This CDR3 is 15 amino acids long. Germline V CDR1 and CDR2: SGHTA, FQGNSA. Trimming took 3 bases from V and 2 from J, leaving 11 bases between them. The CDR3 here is CASSLTAPGNQPQHF. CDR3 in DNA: TGTGCCAGCAGCTTGACGGCGCCGGGCAATCAGCCCCAGCATTTT. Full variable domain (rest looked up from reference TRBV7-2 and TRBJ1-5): GAGVSQSPSNKVTEKGKDVELRCDPISGHTALYWYRQSLGQGLEFLIYFQGNSAPDKSGLPSDRFSAERTGGSVSTLTIQRTQQEDSAVYLCASSLTAPGNQPQHFGDGTRLSIL.

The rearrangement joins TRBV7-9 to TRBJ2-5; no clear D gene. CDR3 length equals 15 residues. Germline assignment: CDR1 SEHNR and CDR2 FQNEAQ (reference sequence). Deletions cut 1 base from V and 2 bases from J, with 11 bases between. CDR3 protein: CASSLVLGYQETQYF. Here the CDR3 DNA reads TGTGCCAGCAGCTTAGTTCTGGGCTATCAAGAGACCCAGTACTTC.

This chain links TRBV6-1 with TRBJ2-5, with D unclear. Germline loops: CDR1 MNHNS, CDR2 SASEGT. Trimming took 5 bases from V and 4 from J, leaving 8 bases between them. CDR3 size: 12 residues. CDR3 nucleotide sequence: TGTGCCAGCAGTATCTGGGGAGAGACCCAGTACTTC. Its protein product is CASSIWGETQYF.

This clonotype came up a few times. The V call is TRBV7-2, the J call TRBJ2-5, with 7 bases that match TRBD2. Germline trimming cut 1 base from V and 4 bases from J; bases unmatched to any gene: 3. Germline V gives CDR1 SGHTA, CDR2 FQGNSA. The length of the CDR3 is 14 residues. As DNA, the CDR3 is TGTGCCAGCAGCTTAGGGGGGGGGACAGAGACCCAGTACTTC. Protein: CASSLGGGTETQYF.

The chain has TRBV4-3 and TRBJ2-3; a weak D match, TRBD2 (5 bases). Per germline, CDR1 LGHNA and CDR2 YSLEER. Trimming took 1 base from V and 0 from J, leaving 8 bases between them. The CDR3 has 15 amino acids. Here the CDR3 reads CASSQAPGSTDTQYF. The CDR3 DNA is TGCGCCAGCAGCCAAGCGCCGGGGAGCACAGATACGCAGTATTTT.

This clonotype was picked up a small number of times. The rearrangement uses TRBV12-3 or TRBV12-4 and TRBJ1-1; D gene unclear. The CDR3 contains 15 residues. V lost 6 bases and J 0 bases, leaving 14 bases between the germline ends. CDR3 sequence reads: CASSPSRVMNTEAFF. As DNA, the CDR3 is TGTGCCAGCAGCCCGTCCCGGGTAATGAACACTGAAGCTTTCTTT.

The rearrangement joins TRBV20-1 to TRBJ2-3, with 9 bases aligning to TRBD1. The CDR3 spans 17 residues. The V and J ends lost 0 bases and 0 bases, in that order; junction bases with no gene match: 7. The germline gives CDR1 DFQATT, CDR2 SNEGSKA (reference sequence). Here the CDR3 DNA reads TGCAGTGCTAGAGACCCCAAGGGACAGGGAAGCACAGATACGCAGTATTTT. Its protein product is CSARDPKGQGSTDTQYF.

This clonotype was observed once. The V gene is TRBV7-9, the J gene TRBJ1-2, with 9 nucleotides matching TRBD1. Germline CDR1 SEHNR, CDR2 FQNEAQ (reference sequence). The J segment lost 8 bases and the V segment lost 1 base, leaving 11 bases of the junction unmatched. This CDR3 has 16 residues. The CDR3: CASSLDGTGLSTGYTF. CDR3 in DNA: TGTGCCAGCAGCTTAGACGGGACAGGGCTTTCCACGGGCTACACCTTC.

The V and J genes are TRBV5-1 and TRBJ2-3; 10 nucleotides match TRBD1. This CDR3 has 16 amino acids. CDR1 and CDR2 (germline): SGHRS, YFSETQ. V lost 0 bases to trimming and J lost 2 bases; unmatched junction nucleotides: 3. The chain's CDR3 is CASSLGDRGDTDTQYF. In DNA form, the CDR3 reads TGCGCCAGCAGCTTGGGGGACAGGGGAGACACAGATACGCAGTATTTT.

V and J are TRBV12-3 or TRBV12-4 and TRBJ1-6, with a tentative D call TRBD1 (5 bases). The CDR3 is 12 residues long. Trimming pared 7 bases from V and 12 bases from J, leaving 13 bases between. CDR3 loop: CASNWGREPLHF. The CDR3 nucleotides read TGTGCCAGCAACTGGGGCCGAGAACCCCTCCACTTT.

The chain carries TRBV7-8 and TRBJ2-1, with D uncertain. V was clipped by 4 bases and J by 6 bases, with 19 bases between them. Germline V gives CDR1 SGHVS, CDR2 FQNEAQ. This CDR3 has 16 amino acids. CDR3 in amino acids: CASSSPIFLPGNEQFF. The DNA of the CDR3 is TGTGCCAGCAGCTCTCCCATCTTTCTCCCGGGCAATGAGCAGTTCTTC.

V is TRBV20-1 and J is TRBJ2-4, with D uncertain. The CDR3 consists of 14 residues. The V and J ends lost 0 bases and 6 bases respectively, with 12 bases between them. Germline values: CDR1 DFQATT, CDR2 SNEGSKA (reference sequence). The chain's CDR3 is CSARDLDGRNIQYF. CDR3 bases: TGCAGTGCTAGAGATCTTGATGGCAGAAACATTCAGTACTTC.

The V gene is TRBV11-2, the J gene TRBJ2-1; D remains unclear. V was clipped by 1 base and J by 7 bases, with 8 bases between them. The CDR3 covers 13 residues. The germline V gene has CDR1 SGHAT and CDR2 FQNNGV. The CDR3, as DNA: TGTGCCAGCAGCTTAGCGATGGCGAATGAGCAGTTCTTC. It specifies CASSLAMANEQFF.

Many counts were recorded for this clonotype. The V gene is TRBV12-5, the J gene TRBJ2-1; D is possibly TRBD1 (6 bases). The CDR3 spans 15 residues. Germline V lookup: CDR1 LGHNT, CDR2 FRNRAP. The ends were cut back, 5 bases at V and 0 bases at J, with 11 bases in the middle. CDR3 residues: CASGTGQSSYNEQFF. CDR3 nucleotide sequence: TGTGCTAGTGGTACCGGACAGAGCTCCTACAATGAGCAGTTCTTC.

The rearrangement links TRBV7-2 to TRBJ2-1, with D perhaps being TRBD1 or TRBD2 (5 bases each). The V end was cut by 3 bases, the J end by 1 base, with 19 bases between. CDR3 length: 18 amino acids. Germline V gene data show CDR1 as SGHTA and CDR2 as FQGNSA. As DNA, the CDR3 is TGTGCCAGCAGCTTTGGGACCCTTTATTTGCCTTCCTACAATGAGCAGTTCTTC. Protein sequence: CASSFGTLYLPSYNEQFF.

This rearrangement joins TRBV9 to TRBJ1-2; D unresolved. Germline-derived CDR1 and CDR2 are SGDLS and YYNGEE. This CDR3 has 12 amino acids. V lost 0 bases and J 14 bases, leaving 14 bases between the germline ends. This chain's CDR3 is CASSVAEGPRTF. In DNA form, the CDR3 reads TGTGCCAGCAGCGTAGCGGAAGGGCCTAGGACCTTC.

CDR3 in amino acids: CASRDRTYGYTF. DNA for the CDR3: TGTGCCAGCAGGGACAGGACCTATGGCTACACCTTC. The J gene is TRBJ1-2, the V gene TRBV6-6; 7 bases map to TRBD1. The germline V gene encodes CDR1 MNHNY and CDR2 SVGAGI (reference sequence). The CDR3 contains 12 residues. V lost 6 bases to trimming and J lost 4 bases; unmatched junction nucleotides: 2.

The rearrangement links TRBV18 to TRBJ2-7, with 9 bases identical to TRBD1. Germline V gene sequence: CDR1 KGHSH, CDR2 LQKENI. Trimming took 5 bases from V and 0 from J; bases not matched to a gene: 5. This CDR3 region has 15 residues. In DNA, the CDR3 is TGTGCCAGCTCAGCGGGACAGGGCGTCTCCTACGAGCAGTACTTC. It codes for CASSAGQGVSYEQYF.

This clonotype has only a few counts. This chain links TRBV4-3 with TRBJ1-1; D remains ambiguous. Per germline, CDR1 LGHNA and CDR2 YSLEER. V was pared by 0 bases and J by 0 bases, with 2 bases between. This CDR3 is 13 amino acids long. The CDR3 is CASSQELNTEAFF. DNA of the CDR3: TGCGCCAGCAGCCAAGAGTTGAACACTGAAGCTTTCTTT.

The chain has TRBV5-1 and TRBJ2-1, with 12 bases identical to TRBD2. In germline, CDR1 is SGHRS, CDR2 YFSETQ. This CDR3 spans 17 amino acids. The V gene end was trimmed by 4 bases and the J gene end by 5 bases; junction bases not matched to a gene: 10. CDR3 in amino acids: CASSITSGGSRDNEQFF. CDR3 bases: TGCGCCAGCAGCATAACTAGCGGGGGGTCGAGAGACAATGAGCAGTTCTTC.

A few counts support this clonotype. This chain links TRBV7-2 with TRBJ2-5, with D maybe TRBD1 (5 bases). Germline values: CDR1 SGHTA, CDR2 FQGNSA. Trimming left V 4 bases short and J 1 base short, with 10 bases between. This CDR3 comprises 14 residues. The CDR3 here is CASSSTVLQETQYF. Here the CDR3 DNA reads TGTGCCAGCAGCTCGACAGTACTCCAAGAGACCCAGTACTTC.

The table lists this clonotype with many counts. CDR3 residues: CASSPRGFKGETQYF. In DNA form, the CDR3 reads TGCGCCAGCAGCCCCAGGGGTTTTAAGGGGGAGACCCAGTACTTC. The genes are TRBV4-3 and TRBJ2-5, with a possible D match to TRBD1 (6 bases). Germline V gene sequence: CDR1 LGHNA, CDR2 YSLEER. Trimming removed 4 bases from V and 5 bases from J, with 17 bases in between. The CDR3 runs 15 residues.

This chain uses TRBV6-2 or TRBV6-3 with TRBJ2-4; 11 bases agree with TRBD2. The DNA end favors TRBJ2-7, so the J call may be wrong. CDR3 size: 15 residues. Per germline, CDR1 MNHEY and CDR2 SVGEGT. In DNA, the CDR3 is TGTGCCAGCAGGCATACTAGCGGGGGTCTTGACGAGCAGTACTTC. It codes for CASRHTSGGLDEQYF.

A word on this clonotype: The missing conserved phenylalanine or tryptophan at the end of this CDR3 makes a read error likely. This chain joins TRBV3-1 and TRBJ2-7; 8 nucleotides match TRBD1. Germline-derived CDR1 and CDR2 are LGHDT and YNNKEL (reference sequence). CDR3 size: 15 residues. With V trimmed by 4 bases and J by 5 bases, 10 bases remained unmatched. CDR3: CASSRGQGGIHEQYC. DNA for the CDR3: TGTGCCAGCAGCCGTGGACAGGGAGGTATCCACGAGCAGTACTGC.

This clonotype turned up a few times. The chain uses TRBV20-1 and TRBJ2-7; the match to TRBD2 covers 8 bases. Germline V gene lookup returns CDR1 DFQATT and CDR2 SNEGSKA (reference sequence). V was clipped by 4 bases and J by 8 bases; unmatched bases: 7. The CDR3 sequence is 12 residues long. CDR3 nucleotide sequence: TGCAGTGCTAATACCGGGACTAGTAAGCAGTACTTC. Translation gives CSANTGTSKQYF.

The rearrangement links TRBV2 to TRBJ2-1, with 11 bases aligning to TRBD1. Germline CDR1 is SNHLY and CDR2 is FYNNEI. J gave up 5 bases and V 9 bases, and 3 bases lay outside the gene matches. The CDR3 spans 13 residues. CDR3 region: CARGQGGNNEQFF. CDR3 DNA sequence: TGTGCCAGGGGACAGGGGGGGAACAATGAGCAGTTCTTC.

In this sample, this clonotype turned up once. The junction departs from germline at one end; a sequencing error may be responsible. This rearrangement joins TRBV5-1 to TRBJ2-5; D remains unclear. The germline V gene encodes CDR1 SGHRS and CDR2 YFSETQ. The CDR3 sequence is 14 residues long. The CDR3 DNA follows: TGCGCCTGCAGCTTGATACCAGACCAAGAGACCCAGTACTTC. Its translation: CACSLIPDQETQYF.